Listed below are T cell receptor beta chains from one sample, sequenced in a study of cytomegalovirus exposure and HLA in healthy donors. The table came from immunoSEQ multiplex PCR; TCRdb's copy has only in-frame clones and leaves some out. The repertoire holds some 130,000 clones, with 79% as singletons. Sample: PBMCs. Receptors were obtained from a man aged 18 to 35 in good health and CMV-seronegative. Both conserved end residues are part of each CDR3. The D gene is left open where the match is weak. Size tells how often a clone was seen (once, few, many) or the class of an expanded clone, and some rows leave it out.

>.|.|TRBJ2-5|15|TRBV2
TGTGCCAGCAGAGAGACGACAGGTTCCCAAGAGACCCAGTACTTC
CASRETTGSQETQYF
>once|.|TRBJ2-4|14|TRBV5-5
TGTGCCAGCAGCTCTGGACAGTCCAAAAACATTCAGTACTTC
CASSSGQSKNIQYF
>.|.|TRBJ2-6|17|TRBV2
TGTGCCAGCAGTGAGGCGGCAGAGCGTTGGGGGGCCAACGTCCTGACTTTC
CASSEAAERWGANVLTF
>.|.|TRBJ1-2|12|TRBV30
TGTGCCTGGAGTTTCTCAGACTATGGCTACACCTTC
CAWSFSDYGYTF
>.|.|TRBJ1-2|14|TRBV6-5
TGTGCCAGCAGCTTAAGTCAGGGGTTTGGGGGCTACACCTTC
CASSLSQGFGGYTF
>few|.|TRBJ2-7|14|TRBV6-6
TGTGCCAGCAGTGCTCAGGGCAGCTCCTACGAGCAGTACTTC
CASSAQGSSYEQYF
>.|.|TRBJ2-7|17|TRBV11-2
TGTGCCAGCAGCTTAGATTTATCGACCAGGGGGAGGTACGAGCAGTACTTC
CASSLDLSTRGRYEQYF
>.|TRBD1|TRBJ2-5|14|TRBV7-9
TGTGCCAGCAGCTTAACAGGGGGCAGGGAGACCCAGTACTTC
CASSLTGGRETQYF
>.|.|TRBJ1-6|13|TRBV2
TGTGCCAGCAGTCCTCCTTATAATTCACCCCTCCACTTT
CASSPPYNSPLHF
>few|.|TRBJ2-6|18|TRBV4-3
TGCGCCAGCAGCCAAACCGGGACTTCTAGCTCTGGGGCCAACGTCCTGACTTTC
CASSQTGTSSSGANVLTF
>few|.|TRBJ2-1|16|TRBV14
TGTGCCAGCAGACCCGTGGGGGGTAGCGGTTACAATGAGCAGTTCTTC
CASRPVGGSGYNEQFF
>.|TRBD1|TRBJ2-5|14|TRBV12-5
TGTGCTAGTGGTTCGGACAGGGGAAAAGAGACCCAGTACTTC
CASGSDRGKETQYF
>.|TRBD2|TRBJ2-4|18|TRBV18
TGTGCCAGCTCACCCCCCATACGGGAGGGATGGGGCAAAAACATTCAGTACTTC
CASSPPIREGWGKNIQYF
>.|.|TRBJ2-7|13|TRBV7-9
TGTGCCAGCAGCTTCCCAGGGCGCGACGAGCAGTACTTC
CASSFPGRDEQYF